This TCR beta chain was recovered during a study of radiation and T cells in renal cell carcinoma. Study at large: Nephrectomy followed 15 Gy stereotactic body radiation by 4 weeks.

The time point here: blood 2 weeks post-SBRT. Treatment denoted: 15 Gy SBRT to primary tumor, nephrectomy 4 weeks later. The tumor was a clear cell renal cell carcinoma. The repertoire was sequenced with immunoSEQ multiplex PCR; TCRdb's copy has only in-frame clones and lacks some. The data contain tens of thousands of clones, around 77% of them singletons. Per the germline V gene, CDR1 is PRHDT and CDR2 is FYEKMQ (reference sequence). This CDR3 spans 14 amino acids. Trimming pared 5 bases from V and 5 bases from J, leaving 15 bases between. Concerning this clone: Its antigen is unidentified.

General study findings and limits: Top tumor clonotypes rose in blood 2 weeks post-radiation, then contracted.

The chain has TRBV13 and TRBJ1-1, with a possible D match to TRBD1 (6 bases). The clonotype was recovered from a man between 60 and 75 years old with renal cell carcinoma. Sample: blood, taken from a patient whose treatment included radiotherapy and nephrectomy. CDR3 sequence reads: CASSTDGGPTEAFF. The CDR3 coding sequence is TGTGCCAGCAGCACGGACGGGGGGCCAACTGAAGCTTTCTTT.